This TCR beta chain was identified during a study of blood T cells in healthy people across ages. PCR was performed a second time for roughly 7 to 11 cycles using a sample-barcoded 5' primer and a J-beta primer mix. Each of the cDNA molecules was tagged by a template-switch adaptor with 12 random nucleotides. Every sample produced at least 2.5 million CDR3-containing paired-end reads. TCRdb itself ran the 5' RACE reads through MiXCR, one entry per CDR3 protein. The data show about a million distinct CDR3 sequences, about 48% seen once. A minimum of 5 micrograms of total RNA was extracted per sample. The CDR3 runs 17 residues. The V end lost 1 base, the J end lost 3 bases, and 19 bases lay between the germline ends. Looked up from germline, CDR1 is MNHEY and CDR2 is SVGAGI. Study conclusions and caveats: Donor CMV status was unknown, possibly confounding expanded clonotype changes.

As regards this clonotype: Its antigen is not known.

This receptor was obtained from a man aged 30 to 45 in good health. Sequencing was performed on blood. This chain joins TRBV6-5 and TRBJ2-7, with D tentatively TRBD2 (5 bases). This CDR3 is CASSYLSLAPAGYEQYF. The CDR3 DNA follows: TGTGCCAGCAGTTACTTGAGTTTAGCGCCCGCCGGCTACGAGCAGTACTTC.